The rows below give T cell receptor beta chains drawn from one sample of a study of cytomegalovirus exposure and HLA in healthy donors. Clones were sequenced by immunoSEQ multiplex PCR, and TCRdb holds only the in-frame ones, with some missing. In the table there are fewer than 70,000 clones, 73% of which are singletons. The sequencing sample was made of PBMCs. Receptors originate from a man in his forties or fifties in good health and CMV-seronegative. CDR3s include the opening cysteine and the closing phenylalanine or tryptophan. The D gene is left open where the match is weak. Size values are once, few and many counts, or a class for expanded clones, and some rows have none.

>TRBD1|TRBV19|-|TRBJ2-2
CASRDRGNTGELFF
TGTGCCAGTAGAGACAGGGGGAACACCGGGGAGCTGTTTTTT
>-|TRBV5-1|-|TRBJ2-5
CASSLYPDSYGQYF
TGCGCCAGCAGCTTGTATCCGGACAGCTACGGGCAGTACTTC
>-|TRBV7-7|once|TRBJ2-1
CASSSRPGGTYNEQFF
TGTGCTAGCAGCTCGCGTCCAGGGGGGACTTACAATGAGCAGTTCTTC
>-|TRBV5-6|-|TRBJ1-3
CASSLAGAGNTIYF
TGTGCCAGCAGCTTGGCCGGGGCTGGAAACACCATATATTTT
>-|TRBV6-5|-|TRBJ1-1
CASSHRRTEAFF
TGTGCCAGCAGTCACCGGAGGACTGAAGCTTTCTTT
>-|TRBV19|-|TRBJ2-2
CASSLTGRGESYGELFF
TGTGCCAGTTCCCTCACAGGCAGGGGAGAAAGTTACGGGGAGCTGTTTTTT
>TRBD1|TRBV2|-|TRBJ1-3
CASSDLRTGRNTIYF
TGTGCCAGCAGTGACCTAAGGACAGGGCGGAACACCATATATTTT
>TRBD1|TRBV29-1|-|TRBJ2-7
CSVEIRGQGVFYEQYF
TGCAGCGTTGAAATTCGAGGACAGGGGGTTTTCTACGAGCAGTACTTC
>-|TRBV9|few|TRBJ2-4
CASSAEGGLKNIQYF
TGTGCCAGCAGCGCCGAGGGGGGGCTTAAAAACATTCAGTACTTC
>-|TRBV19|-|TRBJ1-1
CASSIAVTVRNTEAFF
TGTGCCAGTAGTATAGCTGTAACAGTCAGGAACACTGAAGCTTTCTTT
>TRBD1|TRBV2|-|TRBJ1-2
CATLGQGGPYYGYTF
TGTGCCACCCTGGGACAGGGGGGCCCCTACTATGGCTACACCTTC
>TRBD1|TRBV9|-|TRBJ2-3
CASSVGGQGSGDTQYF
TGTGCCAGCAGCGTAGGGGGACAGGGGTCGGGAGATACGCAGTATTTT
>TRBD1|TRBV19|-|TRBJ2-3
CASSPGQGFTDTQYF
TGTGCCAGTAGTCCGGGACAGGGGTTTACAGATACGCAGTATTTT
>-|TRBV6-1|-|TRBJ2-7
CASSEADSSYEQYF
TGTGCCAGCAGTGAAGCGGACAGCTCCTACGAGCAGTACTTC
>TRBD1|TRBV2|-|TRBJ1-4
CASTRQGGKEKLFF
TGTGCCAGCACTCGACAGGGCGGGAAGGAAAAACTGTTTTTT
>TRBD2|TRBV7-6|-|TRBJ2-5
CASSLAGTSGGTQYF
TGTGCCAGCAGCTTAGCCGGGACTAGCGGGGGGACCCAGTACTTC
>-|TRBV5-1|-|TRBJ2-5
CASSLDLTSPAETQYF
TGCGCCAGCAGCTTGGACCTGACCTCTCCAGCGGAGACCCAGTACTTC
>-|TRBV6-5|-|TRBJ2-7
CASSLNIGESYEQYF
TGTGCCAGCAGTCTTAACATAGGGGAAAGCTACGAGCAGTACTTC
>-|TRBV19|once|TRBJ1-2
CASSIRTENYGYTF
TGTGCCAGTAGTATCAGGACTGAAAACTATGGCTACACCTTC
>-|TRBV14|once|TRBJ1-2
CASSRHAPGVDGYTF
TGTGCCAGCAGCCGCCATGCCCCAGGGGTTGACGGCTACACCTTC
>-|TRBV11-2|-|TRBJ2-7
CASSLNPRGIYEQYF
TGTGCCAGCAGCTTAAACCCCAGGGGAATCTACGAGCAGTACTTC
>-|TRBV27|-|TRBJ2-1
CASSLGRRWNEQFF
TGTGCCAGCAGTTTAGGGCGCAGGTGGAATGAGCAGTTCTTC
>-|TRBV19|-|TRBJ2-5
CASSILTGPPGQETQYF
TGTGCCAGTAGTATTCTGACCGGTCCTCCTGGCCAAGAGACTCAGTACTTC
>TRBD1|TRBV5-8|medium-sized|TRBJ2-4
CASSWVGQGNIQYF
TGTGCCAGCAGCTGGGTAGGACAGGGGAACATTCAGTACTTC
>-|TRBV15|few|TRBJ1-4
CATSRASLANEKLFF
TGTGCCACCAGCAGAGCCAGTCTGGCTAATGAAAAACTGTTTTTT
>TRBD1|TRBV5-4|once|TRBJ1-5
CASSAGQGGQPQHF
TGTGCCAGCAGCGCGGGACAGGGAGGACAGCCCCAGCATTTT
>-|TRBV7-9|-|TRBJ2-7
CASSGLAEQYF
TGTGCCAGCAGCGGCCTCGCCGAGCAGTACTTC
>TRBD1|TRBV13|-|TRBJ2-7
CASSLGTGAYEQYF
TGTGCCAGCAGCTTGGGGACAGGGGCCTACGAGCAGTACTTC
>-|TRBV4-2|-|TRBJ2-5
CASSQELFGSNPQETQYF
TGTGCCAGCAGCCAAGAACTATTTGGGAGCAACCCTCAAGAGACCCAGTACTTC
>-|TRBV10-1|-|TRBJ2-5
CASSRDFQETQYF
TGCGCCAGCAGTCGGGACTTCCAAGAGACCCAGTACTTC
>TRBD1|TRBV7-6|-|TRBJ2-2
CASSSRQGARSGELFF
TGTGCCAGCAGCTCGCGACAGGGGGCGCGGTCCGGGGAGCTGTTTTTT
>TRBD1|TRBV9|-|TRBJ1-6
CASSDRVSPYNSPLHF
TGTGCCAGCAGTGACAGGGTTTCTCCTTATAATTCACCCCTCCACTTT
>-|TRBV5-1|-|TRBJ2-5
CASSFSRGVQETQYF
TGCGCCAGCAGCTTTTCCAGGGGTGTCCAAGAGACCCAGTACTTC
>-|TRBV29-1|few|TRBJ2-7
CSVEGGPRYEQYF
TGCAGCGTTGAGGGTGGGCCCCGATACGAGCAGTACTTC
>-|TRBV2|-|TRBJ1-3
CASSDTLRRFGNTIYF
TGTGCCAGCAGTGACACTTTGAGGAGATTCGGAAACACCATATATTTT
>-|TRBV13|few|TRBJ1-4
CASSAADRMGSEKLFF
TGTGCCAGCAGCGCGGCCGACAGGATGGGAAGCGAAAAACTGTTTTTT
>-|TRBV10-3|-|TRBJ1-6
CAISESTRYNSPLHF
TGTGCCATCAGTGAGTCGACGAGGTATAATTCACCCCTCCACTTT
>-|TRBV6-1|few|TRBJ2-2
CASSGNLETGELFF
TGTGCCAGCAGTGGCAACCTAGAGACCGGGGAGCTGTTTTTT
>-|TRBV4-1|-|TRBJ2-1
CATGPPLAWNEQFF
TGCGCCACCGGACCCCCACTAGCTTGGAATGAGCAGTTCTTC
>-|TRBV5-5|-|TRBJ1-2
CASDTQTANYGYTF
TGTGCCAGCGATACACAGACAGCTAACTATGGCTACACCTTC
>TRBD1|TRBV5-1|-|TRBJ1-5
CASSLRGLDNQPQHF
TGCGCCAGCAGCCTCAGGGGGCTTGACAATCAGCCCCAGCATTTT
>TRBD1|TRBV19|-|TRBJ1-6
CASRSGTGLISYNSPLHF
TGTGCCAGTAGGTCCGGGACAGGGCTAATCTCCTATAATTCACCCCTCCACTTT
>-|TRBV1|-|TRBJ2-2
CTSSQDRVGGGHTGELFF
TGCACCAGCAGCCAAGATCGGGTCGGGGGGGGCCACACCGGGGAGCTGTTTTTT
>TRBD1|TRBV11-2|-|TRBJ1-4
CASSSRDRGRESNEKLFF
TGTGCCAGCAGCAGCCGGGACAGGGGTCGGGAGTCTAATGAAAAACTGTTTTTT
>-|TRBV2|few|TRBJ2-3
CASKNYTDTQYF
TGTGCCAGCAAAAACTACACAGATACGCAGTATTTT
>TRBD1|TRBV5-6|-|TRBJ1-3
CASSIRTGRLAGNTIYF
TGTGCCAGCAGCATAAGGACAGGGCGGTTAGCTGGAAACACCATATATTTT
>TRBD1|TRBV7-9|-|TRBJ1-2
CASSPRQGAIGYTF
TGTGCCAGCAGCCCTCGACAGGGGGCAATCGGCTACACCTTC
>-|TRBV30|-|TRBJ1-4
CACGATNEKLFF
TGTGCCTGCGGTGCAACTAATGAAAAACTGTTTTTT
>-|TRBV14|-|TRBJ2-7
CASSTGNYEQYF
TGTGCCAGCAGCACAGGGAACTACGAGCAGTACTTC
>TRBD1|TRBV11-2|-|TRBJ1-1
CASSSLGQGLNTEAFF
TGTGCCAGCAGCTCCCTCGGACAGGGCTTGAACACTGAAGCTTTCTTT
>TRBD2|TRBV11-3|-|TRBJ2-3
CASSLGGGAVDTQYF
TGTGCCAGCAGCTTAGGCGGGGGGGCCGTAGATACGCAGTATTTT
>-|TRBV7-8|-|TRBJ1-6
CASSPRDMFSPLHF
TGTGCCAGCAGCCCCCGGGACATGTTTTCACCCCTCCACTTT
>TRBD1|TRBV14|-|TRBJ2-1
CASSQGQGWYNEQFF
TGTGCCAGCAGCCAGGGACAGGGGTGGTACAATGAGCAGTTCTTC
>TRBD1|TRBV7-9|-|TRBJ1-4
CASSSTDRGGTNEKLFF
TGTGCCAGCAGCTCCACGGACAGGGGGGGAACTAATGAAAAACTGTTTTTT
>TRBD1|TRBV15|-|TRBJ1-5
CATSTRTGQKSNQPQHF
TGTGCCACCAGCACCCGGACAGGGCAGAAAAGCAATCAGCCCCAGCATTTT
>-|TRBV7-9|-|TRBJ1-3
CASSRPAGNSGNTIYF
TGTGCCAGCAGCCGGCCGGCAGGTAACTCTGGAAACACCATATATTTT